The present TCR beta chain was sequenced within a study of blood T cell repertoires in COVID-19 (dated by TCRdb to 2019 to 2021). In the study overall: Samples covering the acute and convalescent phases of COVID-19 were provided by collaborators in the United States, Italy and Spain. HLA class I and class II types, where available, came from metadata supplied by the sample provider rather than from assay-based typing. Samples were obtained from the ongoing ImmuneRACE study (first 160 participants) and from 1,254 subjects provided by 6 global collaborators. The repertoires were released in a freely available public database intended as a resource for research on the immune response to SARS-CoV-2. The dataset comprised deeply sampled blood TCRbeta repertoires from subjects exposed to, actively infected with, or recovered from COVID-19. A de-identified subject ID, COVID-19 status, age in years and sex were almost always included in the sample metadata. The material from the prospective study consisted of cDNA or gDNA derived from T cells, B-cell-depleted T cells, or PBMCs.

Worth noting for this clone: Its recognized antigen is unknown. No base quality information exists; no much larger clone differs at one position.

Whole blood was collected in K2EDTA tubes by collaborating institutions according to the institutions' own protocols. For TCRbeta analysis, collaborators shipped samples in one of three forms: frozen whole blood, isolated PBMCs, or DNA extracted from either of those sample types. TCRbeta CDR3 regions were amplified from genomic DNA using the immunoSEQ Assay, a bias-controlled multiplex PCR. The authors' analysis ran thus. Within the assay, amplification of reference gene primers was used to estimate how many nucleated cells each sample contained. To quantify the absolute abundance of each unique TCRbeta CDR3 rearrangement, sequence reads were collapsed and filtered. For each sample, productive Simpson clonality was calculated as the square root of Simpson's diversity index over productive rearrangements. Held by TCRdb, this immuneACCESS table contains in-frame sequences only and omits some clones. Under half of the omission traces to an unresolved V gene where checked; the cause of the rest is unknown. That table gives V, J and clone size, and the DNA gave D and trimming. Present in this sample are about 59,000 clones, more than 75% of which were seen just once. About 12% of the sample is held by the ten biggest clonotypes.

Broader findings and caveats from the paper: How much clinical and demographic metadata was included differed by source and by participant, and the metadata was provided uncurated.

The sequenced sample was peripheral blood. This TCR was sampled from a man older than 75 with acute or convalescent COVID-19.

The DNA sequence is as follows: TGCGCCAGCAGTGAGTCGTATCGGGGCAGGGGCGGCGAGCAGTACTTC. Translated, it gives CASSESYRGRGGEQYF. This receptor chain uses TRBV10-2 and TRBJ2-7; the best D guess is TRBD1, with 6 bases matching. V drops 0 bases and J drops 6 bases, leaving 18 bases in between. CDR1 and CDR2 are drawn from the germline V gene: WSHSY, SAAADI. The CDR3 goes from the cysteine to the phenylalanine over 16 residues. Here the CDR3 DNA is all that survives: 48 bases in frame from base 1.